A selection of T cell receptor beta chains follows, all from one sample in a study of OX40 agonist ivuxolimab in advanced cancers. The protocol was immunoSEQ multiplex PCR, while the TCRdb copy is restricted to in-frame clones and leaves out a portion. The top ten clones hold about 15% of a sample with 25,000 to 30,000 clones, around 80% of them seen once. Sequences were derived from CD4+ or CD8+ T cells sorted from blood, sampled in a trial of the OX40 agonist ivuxolimab. The receptors were gathered from an adult with an advanced solid tumor such as melanoma, head and neck, liver or kidney cancer. The CDR3 runs from the conserved cysteine through the conserved F or W. Each record gives: D gene, clone size, V gene, J gene, CDR3 protein, CDR3 DNA. A D gene is named only where the DNA matches it firmly. Rows give clone size only sometimes, using once, few, many, or a class for an expanded clone.

TRBD2	NA	TRBV5-1	TRBJ2-5	CASSLVQLAEQETQYF	TGCGCCAGCAGCTTGGTCCAACTAGCGGAACAAGAGACCCAGTACTTC
TRBD2	NA	TRBV11-1	TRBJ2-7	CASSSGGAYEQYF	TGTGCCAGCTCAAGCGGGGGGGCGTACGAGCAGTACTTC
NA	NA	TRBV7-9	TRBJ2-1	CASSPDNYNEQFF	TGTGCCAGCAGCCCTGACAACTACAATGAGCAGTTCTTC
NA	NA	TRBV6-5	TRBJ2-1	CASSYEGGPYNEQFF	TGTGCCAGCAGTTACGAGGGGGGCCCCTACAATGAGCAGTTCTTC
NA	medium-sized	TRBV6-5	TRBJ1-6	CASSYSSSGVNSPLHF	TGTGCCAGCAGTTACTCCTCGAGCGGGGTAAATTCACCCCTCCACTTT
NA	once	TRBV7-9	TRBJ2-2	CATLGARPGTGELFF	TGTGCCACCCTCGGGGCCCGCCCGGGCACCGGGGAGCTGTTTTTT
TRBD1	NA	TRBV7-2	TRBJ1-6	CASSVSDRAGSPLHF	TGTGCCAGCAGCGTATCGGACAGGGCGGGCTCACCCCTCCACTTT
NA	NA	TRBV4-1	TRBJ1-2	CASSQDIGQNGYTF	TGCGCCAGCAGCCAAGATATCGGGCAGAATGGCTACACCTTC
NA	few	TRBV15	TRBJ1-1	CATSRGGRDTEAFF	TGTGCCACCAGCAGAGGTGGTAGGGACACTGAAGCTTTCTTT
NA	NA	TRBV19	TRBJ2-3	CASSPPRTDTQYF	TGTGCCAGTAGTCCCCCCCGGACAGATACGCAGTATTTT
TRBD1	NA	TRBV4-1	TRBJ2-1	CASSQPMGQGGLVGQFF	TGCGCCAGCAGCCAACCCATGGGACAGGGGGGCCTCGTCGGGCAGTTCTTC
TRBD2	few	TRBV4-1	TRBJ2-1	CASSQELAGVPYNEQFF	TGCGCCAGCAGCCAAGAACTAGCGGGGGTACCTTACAATGAGCAGTTCTTC
NA	NA	TRBV2	TRBJ2-1	CASSESWRLSGEQFF	TGTGCCAGCAGTGAATCGTGGCGGCTATCGGGTGAGCAGTTCTTC
NA	NA	TRBV5-1	TRBJ1-4	CASSYRQTNEKLFF	TGCGCCAGCAGCTACAGACAAACTAATGAAAAACTGTTTTTT
TRBD2	once	TRBV7-3	TRBJ2-3	CASSFEEAGASTDTQYF	TGTGCCAGCAGCTTTGAGGAAGCGGGGGCCAGCACAGATACGCAGTATTTT
NA	NA	TRBV6-5	TRBJ2-7	CASSFRGRAEQYF	TGTGCCAGCAGTTTCCGGGGCCGAGCCGAGCAGTACTTC
NA	NA	TRBV4-3	TRBJ2-7	CASSQDRDGPYEQYF	TGCGCCAGCAGCCAAGATAGGGACGGTCCCTACGAGCAGTACTTC
NA	NA	TRBV4-3	TRBJ1-1	CASSQDLGPGLEAFF	TGCGCCAGCAGCCAAGATCTCGGGCCAGGCCTTGAAGCTTTCTTT
TRBD1	NA	TRBV13	TRBJ2-1	CASSSAGTGYNEQFF	TGTGCCAGCAGCTCCGCCGGGACAGGGTACAATGAGCAGTTCTTC
TRBD1	NA	TRBV27	TRBJ1-5	CASSSDGTGLYSNQPQHF	TGTGCCAGCAGCTCTGATGGGACAGGACTCTATAGCAATCAGCCCCAGCATTTT
TRBD1	few	TRBV6-5	TRBJ2-7	CASSATGVEQYF	TGTGCCAGCAGTGCCACAGGGGTCGAGCAGTACTTC
TRBD1	NA	TRBV30	TRBJ1-1	CAWSVWDRGWNTEAFF	TGTGCCTGGAGTGTATGGGACAGGGGATGGAACACTGAAGCTTTCTTT
TRBD1	NA	TRBV2	TRBJ2-3	CASRPLGQGAGDTQYF	TGTGCCAGCAGGCCCCTGGGACAGGGGGCTGGAGATACGCAGTATTTT
NA	NA	TRBV7-9	TRBJ2-1	CASSPYEGPNEQFF	TGTGCCAGCAGCCCCTATGAGGGTCCCAATGAGCAGTTCTTC
TRBD2	NA	TRBV9	TRBJ2-3	CASSSQRGRPTDTQYF	TGTGCCAGCAGCTCTCAGCGGGGGAGACCCACAGATACGCAGTATTTT
NA	NA	TRBV9	TRBJ1-2	CASSVSGVANYGYTF	TGTGCCAGCAGCGTTTCTGGAGTAGCTAACTATGGCTACACCTTC
TRBD2	few	TRBV4-3	TRBJ2-7	CASSLGLAMAEQYF	TGCGCCAGCAGTCTCGGACTAGCGATGGCCGAGCAGTACTTC
NA	few	TRBV5-8	TRBJ1-2	CASSLDRDTFDRHGYTF	TGTGCCAGCAGCTTGGATAGAGACACCTTCGACCGGCATGGCTACACCTTC
NA	NA	TRBV6-1	TRBJ2-7	CASRLYEQYF	TGTGCCAGCAGGCTCTACGAGCAGTACTTC
TRBD2	NA	TRBV2	TRBJ2-5	CASSASGGIQETQYF	TGTGCCAGCAGTGCTAGCGGGGGGATCCAAGAGACCCAGTACTTC
NA	NA	TRBV4-1	TRBJ2-7	CASSQAAIDEQYF	TGCGCCAGCAGCCAAGCGGCTATCGACGAGCAGTACTTC
NA	NA	TRBV9	TRBJ2-1	CASSIVGNEQFF	TGTGCCAGCAGTATAGTGGGCAATGAGCAGTTCTTC
NA	NA	TRBV9	TRBJ1-1	CASSLGQPNTEAFF	TGTGCCAGCTCCTTAGGACAGCCGAACACTGAAGCTTTCTTT